The next 15 T cell receptor beta chains were all read from a single sample in a study of cytomegalovirus exposure and HLA in healthy donors (dated by TCRdb to the late 2010s). Library preparation was by the immunoSEQ multiplex PCR assay. For the multiplex PCR, a mixture combining 60 forward primers for TCR Vbeta segments and 13 reverse primers for TCR Jbeta segments was used. TCRdb limited this immuneACCESS table to in-frame rearrangements with V and J called. A share of clones is missing; checked studies link under half to unresolved V genes, and the rest is unexplained. In this sample the table shows fewer than 150,000 clones, roughly three quarters of which occur a single time. Roughly 4.9% of the sample belongs to the ten largest clones. The sample consisted of PBMCs. The receptors derive from a woman aged 50 to 60 in good health and CMV-seronegative.

The V and J genes are TRBV25-1 and TRBJ2-3, with TRBD2 as a possible D gene (5 bases). This CDR3 spans 16 amino acids. V lost 0 bases to trimming and J lost 2 bases, with 12 bases between them. The germline V gene has CDR1 MGHDK and CDR2 SYGVNS. This CDR3 reads CASSEYFEGNTDTQYF. As DNA, the CDR3 is TGTGCCAGCAGTGAATATTTCGAGGGTAACACAGATACGCAGTATTTT.

The chain joins TRBV27 to TRBJ1-5, with 11 bases fitting TRBD1. The trim removed 4 bases at V and 6 bases at J, leaving 5 bases unmatched. CDR3 length equals 15 residues. From germline, CDR1 is MNHEY and CDR2 SMNVEV (reference sequence). The CDR3 is CASSSGTGGFQPQHF. The CDR3 coding sequence is TGTGCCAGCAGTTCGGGGACAGGGGGTTTTCAGCCCCAGCATTTT.

The chain carries TRBV19 and TRBJ2-1; D is unresolved. V lost 6 bases, J lost 4 bases, and 4 bases lay in between. CDR3 length: 11 amino acids. The germline gives CDR1 LNHDA, CDR2 SQIVND (reference sequence). CDR3 loop: CASSIYNEQFF. The CDR3 coding sequence is TGTGCCAGTAGCATTTACAATGAGCAGTTCTTC. Filled out from reference TRBV19 and TRBJ2-1, the complete variable domain reads DGGITQSPKYLFRKEGQNVTLSCEQNLNHDAMYWYRQDPGQGLRLIYYSQIVNDFQKGDIAEGYSVSREKKESFPLTVTSAQKNPTAFYLCASSIYNEQFFGPGTRLTVL.

V usage is TRBV2 and J usage is TRBJ2-3, with a possible D match to TRBD1 (5 bases). From germline, CDR1 is SNHLY and CDR2 FYNNEI. Trimming pared 4 bases from V and 5 bases from J, leaving 10 bases between. This CDR3 has 13 amino acids. CDR3 bases: TGTGCCAGCAGTGTCAGGGAAATAGATACGCAGTATTTT. It translates to CASSVREIDTQYF. Filled out from reference TRBV2 and TRBJ2-3, the complete variable domain reads EPEVTQTPSHQVTQMGQEVILRCVPISNHLYFYWYRQILGQKVEFLVSFYNNEISEKSEIFDDQFSVERPDGSNFTLKIRSTKLEDSAMYFCASSVREIDTQYFGPGTRLTVL.

This clone was detected a few times. The gene calls are TRBV11-2 and TRBJ1-2; tentatively, D is TRBD1 (5 bases). V was shortened by 5 bases and J by 1 base, with 11 bases between the two germline ends. The V gene's germline CDR1 is SGHAT and CDR2 FQNNGV. The CDR3 consists of 14 residues. The DNA of the CDR3 is TGTGCCAGCAGCCTGATCAGGGATAACTATGGCTACACCTTC. Its protein product is CASSLIRDNYGYTF.

In this sample, this clone turned up a few times. The chain combines TRBV27 with TRBJ2-3; the match to TRBD1 covers 8 bases. This CDR3 is built from 14 residues. In germline, CDR1 is MNHEY, CDR2 SMNVEV (reference sequence). The V and J ends lost 5 bases and 6 bases, in that order; junction bases with no gene match: 7. The CDR3 sequence: CASSPDRVLDTQYF. CDR3 bases: TGTGCCAGCAGTCCGGACAGGGTGTTGGATACGCAGTATTTT.

The chain is built from TRBV4-2 and TRBJ2-1; TRBD2 aligns across 11 bases. CDR3 size: 15 residues. Per the germline V gene, CDR1 is LGHNA and CDR2 is YNFKEQ. V gave up 5 bases and J gave up 1 base; unmatched junction bases: 1. CDR3 in DNA: TGTGCCAGCAGCTCTAGCGGGGGGTCCTACAATGAGCAGTTCTTC. Protein: CASSSSGGSYNEQFF.

The rearrangement links TRBV19 to TRBJ1-4, with TRBD1 matching over 7 bases. The CDR3 length is 14 residues. Germline lookup yields CDR1 LNHDA and CDR2 SQIVND (reference sequence). With V trimmed by 3 bases and J by 7 bases, 5 bases remained unmatched. The CDR3 sequence is CASSIPGGSEKLFF. In DNA, the CDR3 is TGTGCCAGTAGTATCCCAGGGGGGAGTGAAAAACTGTTTTTT.

This chain joins TRBV30 and TRBJ2-7; D remains unclear. Germline V gene lookup returns CDR1 GTSNPN and CDR2 SVGIG (reference sequence). The CDR3 length is 12 residues. The V end was cut by 4 bases, the J end by 0 bases, with 7 bases between. This chain's CDR3 is CAWKPSSYEQYF. CDR3 DNA sequence: TGTGCCTGGAAGCCTAGCTCCTACGAGCAGTACTTC.

The chain has TRBV5-6 and TRBJ2-5; the D is unclear. The CDR3 runs to 16 residues. Germline CDR1 reads SGHDT; CDR2 reads YYEEEE. Trimming cost V 3 bases and J 5 bases, with 20 bases left between them. The CDR3 loop is CASSSRLLGKWETQYF. The CDR3 DNA follows: TGTGCCAGCAGCTCCCGCCTGTTGGGCAAGTGGGAGACCCAGTACTTC.

CDR3 coding DNA: TGTGCCAGCAGCTTGGGGGCGGGGCAGCACCAGTACTTC. It yields the protein CASSLGAGQHQYF. V is TRBV5-6 and J is TRBJ2-5; a possible D gene is TRBD2 (6 bases). Germline CDR1 reads SGHDT; CDR2 reads YYEEEE. The CDR3 loop spans 13 amino acids. Trimming pared 0 bases from V and 10 bases from J, leaving 13 bases between.

This clone was seen repeatedly, ten times or more. J is TRBJ2-7 and V is TRBV7-9; weak D call: TRBD2 (5 bases). The CDR3 is made up of 14 amino acids. Looked up from germline, CDR1 is SEHNR and CDR2 is FQNEAQ (reference sequence). Trimming left V 1 base short and J 3 bases short, with 10 bases between. The CDR3 bases are TGTGCCAGCAGCTTAGTTGGAAGCGGCTACGAGCAGTACTTC. Translating it yields CASSLVGSGYEQYF.

The chain couples TRBV30 to TRBJ2-1; D may be TRBD2 (6 bases). Germline V gene lookup returns CDR1 GTSNPN and CDR2 SVGIG (reference sequence). The CDR3 has 16 residues. The V gene lost 0 bases and the J gene lost 6 bases, with 18 bases spanning the gap. In DNA form, the CDR3 reads TGTGCCTGGAGTGTAGTGAGAGTACTAGCTTTCAATGAGCAGTTCTTC. Translation gives CAWSVVRVLAFNEQFF.

V usage is TRBV10-1 and J usage is TRBJ2-2; D not resolved. The V end lost 3 bases, the J end lost 3 bases, and 14 bases lay between the germline ends. CDR1 is WNHNN and CDR2 is SYGVQD in the germline V gene (reference sequence). The CDR3 sequence is 16 residues long. The CDR3 loop is CASSESPRRYTGELFF. CDR3 coding DNA: TGCGCCAGCAGTGAAAGCCCGCGTCGGTACACCGGGGAGCTGTTTTTT.

V gene TRBV15 combines with J gene TRBJ1-3; D gene ambiguous. Trimming left V 0 bases short and J 0 bases short, with 9 bases between. The CDR3 contains 16 residues. Per the germline V gene, CDR1 is LNHNV and CDR2 is YYDKDF (reference sequence). CDR3 sequence: CATSRDLLSSGNTIYF. The CDR3 nucleotides read TGTGCCACCAGCAGAGATCTGTTGAGCTCTGGAAACACCATATATTTT. Full variable domain (remainder filled in from reference TRBV15 and TRBJ1-3): DAMVIQNPRYQVTQFGKPVTLSCSQTLNHNVMYWYQQKSSQAPKLLFHYYDKDFNNEADTPDNFQSRRPNTSFCFLDIRSPGLGDTAMYLCATSRDLLSSGNTIYFGEGSWLTVV.